What follows are 18 T cell receptor beta chains derived from one specimen sequenced in a study of cytomegalovirus exposure and HLA in healthy donors (dated by TCRdb to the late 2010s). Libraries were built with the immunoSEQ multiplex PCR assay. For the multiplex PCR, a mixture combining 60 forward primers for TCR Vbeta segments and 13 reverse primers for TCR Jbeta segments was used. The source is immuneACCESS, and TCRdb retained only in-frame sequences with V and J called. Part of the clones is not carried over; for the studies checked, unresolved V genes explain less than half of this, and the remainder is unexplained. The sample table holds approximately 150,000 clones, of which more than 65% were seen once. The ten largest clones represent under 1.5% of the sample. Source material: PBMCs. These receptors all come from a man aged 50 to 60 in good health and CMV-seropositive.

This clone was found once. The chain employs TRBV11-2 and TRBJ2-4; 9 nucleotides match TRBD2. The length of the CDR3 is 17 residues. V lost 5 bases to trimming and J lost 0 bases; unmatched junction nucleotides: 8. Germline assignment: CDR1 SGHAT and CDR2 FQNNGV. CDR3 DNA sequence: TGTGCCAGCAGCCCCTCTAGCGGGATGATAGCCAAAAACATTCAGTACTTC. This translates into CASSPSSGMIAKNIQYF.

The gene calls are TRBV5-1 and TRBJ2-7; TRBD1 might be the D (6 bases). CDR1 is SGHRS, CDR2 YFSETQ, per germline. The CDR3 runs 13 residues. Trimming took 4 bases from V and 6 from J, leaving 14 bases between them. CDR3 sequence reads: CASSRQDLSEQYF. The CDR3 nucleotides are TGCGCCAGCAGCAGACAGGACCTTTCCGAGCAGTACTTC.

The V call is TRBV19, the J call TRBJ1-5, with TRBD1 as a possible D gene (5 bases). The CDR3 is made up of 14 amino acids. Trimming shortened V by 0 bases and J by 7 bases, and 10 bases separated the two germline ends. The germline CDR1 and CDR2 sequences are LNHDA and SQIVND (reference sequence). In nucleotides, the CDR3 is TGTGCCAGTAGTATAGATCAGGGTTTGCAGCCCCAGCATTTT. It yields the protein CASSIDQGLQPQHF.

This chain uses TRBV28 with TRBJ2-5, with 13 bases lining up with TRBD2. After removal of 2 bases from V and 1 base from J, the junction contained 4 bases not matched to a gene. The V gene's germline CDR1 is MDHEN and CDR2 SYDVKM. This CDR3 contains 17 residues. CDR3 sequence (DNA): TGTGCCAGCAGTTTAAGACTAGCGGGAGGATTCCAAGAGACCCAGTACTTC. Residues: CASSLRLAGGFQETQYF.

The gene calls are TRBV15 and TRBJ2-7; D ambiguous. The germline V and J ends were trimmed by 0 bases and 3 bases, with 6 bases remaining between them. The CDR3 consists of 13 residues. Per germline, CDR1 LNHNV and CDR2 YYDKDF (reference sequence). CDR3 nucleotides: TGTGCCACCAGCAGAGATTCCTACTACGAGCAGTACTTC. Its translation is CATSRDSYYEQYF.

The CDR3 sequence: CASSRLAGVVGSGELFF. For the CDR3, the DNA is TGTGCCAGCAGCCGACTAGCGGGAGTAGTTGGGTCCGGGGAGCTGTTTTTT. The V call is TRBV7-2, the J call TRBJ2-2; 12 bases are a match to TRBD2. J lost 6 bases, V lost 5 bases, and 10 bases had no gene match. The CDR3 has 17 amino acids. Germline V gene sequence: CDR1 SGHTA, CDR2 FQGNSA. The variable domain in full, with the rest retrieved from reference TRBV7-2 and TRBJ2-2, is GAGVSQSPSNKVTEKGKDVELRCDPISGHTALYWYRQSLGQGLEFLIYFQGNSAPDKSGLPSDRFSAERTGGSVSTLTIQRTQQEDSAVYLCASSRLAGVVGSGELFFGEGSRLTVL.

This chain links TRBV7-2 with TRBJ1-3, with D perhaps matching TRBD1 (5 bases). Trimming removed 3 bases at V and 4 bases at J, with 13 bases between. CDR3 length: 15 amino acids. Germline-derived CDR1 and CDR2 are SGHTA and FQGNSA. The CDR3 spells CASSFLGLGGNTIYF. Here the CDR3 DNA reads TGTGCCAGCAGCTTTCTGGGACTGGGAGGAAACACCATATATTTT. The whole variable domain, remainder taken from reference TRBV7-2 and TRBJ1-3, is GAGVSQSPSNKVTEKGKDVELRCDPISGHTALYWYRQSLGQGLEFLIYFQGNSAPDKSGLPSDRFSAERTGGSVSTLTIQRTQQEDSAVYLCASSFLGLGGNTIYFGEGSWLTVV.

Written as DNA, the CDR3 is TGTGCCAGCAGTGAACGGGAGGATCAGCCCCAGCATTTT. Amino acid sequence: CASSEREDQPQHF. The genes are TRBV2 and TRBJ1-5; D is uncertain. Germline V gene lookup returns CDR1 SNHLY and CDR2 FYNNEI. The CDR3 length is 13 residues. Trimming removed 2 bases at V and 5 bases at J, with 7 bases between. Complete variable domain (other parts from reference TRBV2 and TRBJ1-5): EPEVTQTPSHQVTQMGQEVILRCVPISNHLYFYWYRQILGQKVEFLVSFYNNEISEKSEIFDDQFSVERPDGSNFTLKIRSTKLEDSAMYFCASSEREDQPQHFGDGTRLSIL.

Only one count was recorded for this clone. CDR3 sequence (DNA): TGCAGCGTTACGACAGGGGGCCGAAATGAAAAACTGTTTTTT. It specifies CSVTTGGRNEKLFF. The rearrangement uses TRBV29-1 and TRBJ1-4, with TRBD1 matching over 10 bases. The V segment lost 5 bases and the J segment 5 bases; nucleotides outside the gene matches: 5. Germline V gene lookup returns CDR1 SQVTM and CDR2 ANQGSEA. The CDR3 contains 14 residues.

The V call is TRBV10-1, the J call TRBJ2-2; D might be TRBD2 (6 bases). Trimming removed 6 bases from V and 4 bases from J, with 15 bases in between. The CDR3 is 15 residues long. The germline V gene encodes CDR1 WNHNN and CDR2 SYGVQD (reference sequence). The CDR3: CASSTDPGGTGELFF. The CDR3 nucleotides are TGCGCCAGCAGCACGGACCCCGGGGGCACCGGGGAGCTGTTTTTT.

For the CDR3, the DNA is TGCGCCAGCCGCCCTCACCCCCTAGCGGGAGGTACAGATACGCAGTATTTT. Translation gives CASRPHPLAGGTDTQYF. The chain carries TRBV5-1 and TRBJ2-3; 11 nucleotides line up with TRBD2. This CDR3 is built from 17 residues. The germline V gene encodes CDR1 SGHRS and CDR2 YFSETQ. V trimming: 7 bases; J trimming: 3 bases; junction bases outside the gene matches: 13.

The CDR3 DNA is TGTGCCAGCAGCTTGGAACGACAGCTCGGATACGAGCAGTACTTC. It encodes CASSLERQLGYEQYF. The chain employs TRBV5-5 and TRBJ2-7; TRBD1 might be the D (5 bases). The CDR3 contains 15 residues. Between the trimmed V and J ends, which lost 0 bases and 4 bases, there was a span of 14 bases. Germline V gene data show CDR1 as SGHKS and CDR2 as YYEKEE (reference sequence).

The J gene is TRBJ2-5, the V gene TRBV14; tentatively, D is TRBD1 (5 bases). Trimming took off 6 bases at V and 7 bases at J, with 15 bases between the two ends. Germline V gives CDR1 SGHDN, CDR2 FVKESK. This CDR3 comprises 13 residues. The CDR3 region is CASSMDTMGTQYF. CDR3 sequence (DNA): TGTGCCAGCAGTATGGACACCATGGGGACCCAGTACTTC.

This clone has just one count. The chain uses TRBV7-8 and TRBJ2-1; D is undetermined. This CDR3 is 17 amino acids long. V shed 2 bases and J shed 4 bases, with 18 bases lying between them. In germline, CDR1 is SGHVS, CDR2 FQNEAQ. The chain's CDR3 is CASSLIARSPSYNEQFF. The CDR3 DNA is TGTGCCAGCAGCTTAATCGCGCGGTCCCCCTCTTACAATGAGCAGTTCTTC. The complete variable domain, with remaining parts taken from reference TRBV7-8 and TRBJ2-1, reads GAGVSQSPRYKVAKRGQDVALRCDPISGHVSLFWYQQALGQGPEFLTYFQNEAQLDKSGLPSDRFFAERPEGSVSTLKIQRTQQEDSAVYLCASSLIARSPSYNEQFFGPGTRLTVL.

A few counts support this clone. This chain connects TRBV6-4 to TRBJ2-3, with D possibly being TRBD2 (6 bases). This CDR3 is built from 15 residues. Germline V gives CDR1 MRHNA, CDR2 SNTAGT. V was pared by 5 bases and J by 5 bases, with 17 bases between. The CDR3: CASSPVGSKGDTQYF. DNA of the CDR3: TGTGCCAGCAGTCCCGTCGGGAGCAAAGGAGATACGCAGTATTTT.

This clone was recorded a few times. The rearrangement joins TRBV28 to TRBJ2-7, with 8 nucleotides matching TRBD1. This CDR3 region has 14 residues. V trimming: 7 bases; J trimming: 1 base; junction bases outside the gene matches: 6. CDR1 is MDHEN, CDR2 SYDVKM, per germline. As DNA, the CDR3 is TGTGCCAGCACCTTCTGGGACAGGTCCTACGAGCAGTACTTC. This translates into CASTFWDRSYEQYF.

In DNA, the CDR3 is TGTGCCAGCAGCCCGCGGACAGGGATTGCCTACAATGAGCAGTTCTTC. Its protein is CASSPRTGIAYNEQFF. This chain links TRBV6-6 with TRBJ2-1; the match to TRBD1 covers 8 bases. With V trimmed by 6 bases and J by 2 bases, 9 bases remained unmatched. CDR1 MNHNY and CDR2 SVGAGI come from the germline V gene (reference sequence). The CDR3 is 16 amino acids.

The chain is built from TRBV28 and TRBJ1-2, with TRBD1 matching 8 bases. The CDR3 covers 16 residues. Germline V gene data show CDR1 as MDHEN and CDR2 as SYDVKM. With V trimmed by 5 bases and J by 0 bases, 8 bases remained unmatched. DNA for the CDR3: TGTGCCAGCAGTCGACAGGGGAACATAGCTAACTATGGCTACACCTTC. As protein: CASSRQGNIANYGYTF.